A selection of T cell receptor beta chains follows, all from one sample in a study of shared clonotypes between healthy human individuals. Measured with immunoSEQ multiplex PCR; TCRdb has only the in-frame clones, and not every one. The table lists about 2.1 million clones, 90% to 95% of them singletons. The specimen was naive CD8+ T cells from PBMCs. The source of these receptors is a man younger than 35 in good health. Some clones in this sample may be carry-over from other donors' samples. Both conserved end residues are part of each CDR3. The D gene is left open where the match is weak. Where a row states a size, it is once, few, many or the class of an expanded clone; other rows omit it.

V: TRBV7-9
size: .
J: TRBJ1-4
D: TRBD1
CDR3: CASSPTGVREKLFF
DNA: TGTGCCAGCAGCCCCACAGGGGTACGTGAAAAACTGTTTTTT

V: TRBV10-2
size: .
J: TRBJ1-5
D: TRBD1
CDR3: CASSEPLYTGDEADSNQPQHF
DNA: TGCGCCAGCAGTGAGCCGTTATATACAGGGGACGAGGCCGATAGCAATCAGCCCCAGCATTTT

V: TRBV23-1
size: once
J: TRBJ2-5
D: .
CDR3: CASSQSGGGSWNQETQYF
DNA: TGCGCCAGCAGTCAATCGGGGGGCGGGTCTTGGAACCAAGAGACCCAGTACTTC

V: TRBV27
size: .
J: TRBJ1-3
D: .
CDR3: CASSRRGGGNTIYF
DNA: TGTGCCAGCAGCCGCAGGGGAGGAGGAAACACCATATATTTT

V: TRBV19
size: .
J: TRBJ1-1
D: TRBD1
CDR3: CASSKRDRSLRNTEAFF
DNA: TGTGCCAGTAGTAAAAGGGACAGGAGCCTTAGGAACACTGAAGCTTTCTTT

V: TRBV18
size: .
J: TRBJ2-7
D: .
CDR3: CASSPQSGTTYEQYF
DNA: TGTGCCAGCTCACCGCAATCCGGGACAACTTACGAGCAGTACTTC

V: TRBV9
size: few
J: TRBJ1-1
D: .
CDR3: CASSADGDLAFF
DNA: TGTGCCAGCAGCGCGGACGGCGACTTAGCTTTCTTT

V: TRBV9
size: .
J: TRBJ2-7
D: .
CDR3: CASSVGQGGYEQYF
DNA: TGTGCCAGCAGCGTAGGGCAGGGGGGGTACGAGCAGTACTTC

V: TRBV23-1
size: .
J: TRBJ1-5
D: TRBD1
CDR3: CASSPQGGTGDSNQPQHF
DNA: TGCGCCAGCAGTCCCCAAGGAGGGACAGGGGATAGCAATCAGCCCCAGCATTTT

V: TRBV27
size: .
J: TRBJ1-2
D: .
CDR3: CASSQKGARGYTF
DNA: TGTGCCAGCAGCCAGAAGGGTGCCCGCGGCTACACCTTC

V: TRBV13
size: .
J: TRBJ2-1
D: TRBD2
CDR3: CASSFLAGPVRDEQFF
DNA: TGTGCCAGCAGCTTTCTAGCGGGGCCTGTTAGGGATGAGCAGTTCTTC

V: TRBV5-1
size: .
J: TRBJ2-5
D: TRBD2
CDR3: CASSSSSGSRETQYF
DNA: TGCGCCAGCAGCTCCTCTAGCGGGAGTCGGGAGACCCAGTACTTC

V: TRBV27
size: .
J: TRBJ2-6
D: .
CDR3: CASSPGSVGSGANVLTF
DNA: TGTGCCAGCTCCCCAGGTTCGGTGGGCTCTGGGGCCAACGTCCTGACTTTC

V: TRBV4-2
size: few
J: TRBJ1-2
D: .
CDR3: CASSQEGSSPYGYTF
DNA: TGTGCCAGCAGCCAAGAGGGCAGCTCCCCCTATGGCTACACCTTC

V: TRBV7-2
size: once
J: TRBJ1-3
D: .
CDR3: CASSVRGSGNTIYF
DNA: TGTGCCAGCAGCGTACGGGGCTCTGGAAACACCATATATTTT

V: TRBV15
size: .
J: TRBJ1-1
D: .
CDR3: CATSRWGGFAAEAFF
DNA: TGTGCCACCAGCAGATGGGGCGGGTTCGCCGCTGAAGCTTTCTTT

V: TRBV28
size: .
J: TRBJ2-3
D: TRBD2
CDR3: CASSSGTSGSISTDTQYF
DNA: TGTGCCAGCAGTTCCGGGACTAGCGGGAGTATCAGCACAGATACGCAGTATTTT

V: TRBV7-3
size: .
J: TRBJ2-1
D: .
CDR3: CASSPGGDNEQFF
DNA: TGTGCCAGCAGCCCCGGCGGGGACAATGAGCAGTTCTTC

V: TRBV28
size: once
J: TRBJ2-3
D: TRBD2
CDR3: CASSTSGETISTDTQYF
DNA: TGTGCCAGCAGTACTAGCGGGGAGACCATTAGCACAGATACGCAGTATTTT

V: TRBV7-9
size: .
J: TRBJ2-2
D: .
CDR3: CASSLTGTGELFF
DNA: TGTGCCAGCAGCTTAACAGGCACCGGGGAGCTGTTTTTT

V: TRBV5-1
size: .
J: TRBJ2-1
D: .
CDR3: CASSLRGADNEQFF
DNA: TGCGCCAGCAGCTTGCGGGGGGCTGACAATGAGCAGTTCTTC